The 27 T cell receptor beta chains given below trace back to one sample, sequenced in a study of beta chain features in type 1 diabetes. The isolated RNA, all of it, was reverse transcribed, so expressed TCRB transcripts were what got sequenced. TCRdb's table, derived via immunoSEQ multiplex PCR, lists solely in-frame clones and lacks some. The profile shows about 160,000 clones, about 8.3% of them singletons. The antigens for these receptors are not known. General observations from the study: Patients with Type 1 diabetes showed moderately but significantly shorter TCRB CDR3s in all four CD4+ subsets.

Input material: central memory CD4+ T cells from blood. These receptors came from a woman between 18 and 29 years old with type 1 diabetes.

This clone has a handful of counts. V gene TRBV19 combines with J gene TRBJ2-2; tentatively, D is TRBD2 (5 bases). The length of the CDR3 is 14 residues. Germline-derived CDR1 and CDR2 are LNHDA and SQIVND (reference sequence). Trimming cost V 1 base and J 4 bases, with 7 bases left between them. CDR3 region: CASSIGGATGELFF. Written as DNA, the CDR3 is TGTGCCAGTAGTATAGGGGGAGCCACCGGGGAGCTGTTTTTT.

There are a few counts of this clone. CDR3: CASSLVGLNTEAFF. DNA for the CDR3: TGTGCCAGCAGCTTAGTGGGCCTGAACACTGAAGCTTTCTTT. The gene calls are TRBV7-2 and TRBJ1-1; D unresolved. V was pared by 1 base and J by 0 bases, with 6 bases between. The CDR3 consists of 14 residues. CDR1 is SGHTA and CDR2 is FQGNSA in the germline V gene. The variable domain in full, with the rest retrieved from reference TRBV7-2 and TRBJ1-1, is GAGVSQSPSNKVTEKGKDVELRCDPISGHTALYWYRQSLGQGLEFLIYFQGNSAPDKSGLPSDRFSAERTGGSVSTLTIQRTQQEDSAVYLCASSLVGLNTEAFFGQGTRLTVV.

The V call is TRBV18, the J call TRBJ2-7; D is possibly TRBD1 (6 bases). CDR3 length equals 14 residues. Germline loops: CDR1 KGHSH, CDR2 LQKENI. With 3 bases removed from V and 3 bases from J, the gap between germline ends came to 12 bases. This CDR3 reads CASSPGQGIYEQYF. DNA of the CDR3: TGTGCCAGCTCACCGGGTCAGGGGATCTACGAGCAGTACTTC.

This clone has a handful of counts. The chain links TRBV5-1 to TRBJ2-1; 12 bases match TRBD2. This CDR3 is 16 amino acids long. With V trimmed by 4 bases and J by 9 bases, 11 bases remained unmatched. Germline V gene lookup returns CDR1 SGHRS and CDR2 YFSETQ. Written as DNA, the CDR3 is TGCGCCAGCAGCAGGCGGACTAGCGGGGATACAAGTGAGCAGTTCTTC. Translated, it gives CASSRRTSGDTSEQFF. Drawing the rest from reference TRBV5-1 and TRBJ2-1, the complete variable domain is KAGVTQTPRYLIKTRGQQVTLSCSPISGHRSVSWYQQTPGQGLQFLFEYFSETQRNKGNFPGRFSGRQFSNSRSEMNVSTLELGDSALYLCASSRRTSGDTSEQFFGPGTRLTVL.

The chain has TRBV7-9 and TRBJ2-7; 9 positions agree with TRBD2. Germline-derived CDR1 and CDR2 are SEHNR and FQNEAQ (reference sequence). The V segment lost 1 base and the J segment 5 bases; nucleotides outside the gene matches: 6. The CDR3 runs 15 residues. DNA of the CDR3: TGTGCCAGCAGCTTAGTTAGCGGGGGCCGGGACGAGCAGTACTTC. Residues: CASSLVSGGRDEQYF. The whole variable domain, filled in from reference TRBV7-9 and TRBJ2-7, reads DTGVSQNPRHKITKRGQNVTFRCDPISEHNRLYWYRQTLGQGPEFLTYFQNEAQLEKSRLLSDRFSAERPKGSFSTLEIQRTEQGDSAMYLCASSLVSGGRDEQYFGPGTRLTVT.

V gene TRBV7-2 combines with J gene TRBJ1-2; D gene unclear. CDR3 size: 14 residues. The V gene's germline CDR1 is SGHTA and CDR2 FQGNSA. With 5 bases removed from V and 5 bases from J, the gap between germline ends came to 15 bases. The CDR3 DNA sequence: TGTGCCAGCAGCCCCCAGGTGGGAGGTTATGGCTACACCTTC. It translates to CASSPQVGGYGYTF.

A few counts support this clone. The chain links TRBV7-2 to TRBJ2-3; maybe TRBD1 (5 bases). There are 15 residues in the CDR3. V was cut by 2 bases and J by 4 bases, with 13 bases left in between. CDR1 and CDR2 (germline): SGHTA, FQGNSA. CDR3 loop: CASSLIWQGSDTQYF. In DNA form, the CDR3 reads TGTGCCAGCAGCTTAATTTGGCAGGGCTCAGATACGCAGTATTTT.

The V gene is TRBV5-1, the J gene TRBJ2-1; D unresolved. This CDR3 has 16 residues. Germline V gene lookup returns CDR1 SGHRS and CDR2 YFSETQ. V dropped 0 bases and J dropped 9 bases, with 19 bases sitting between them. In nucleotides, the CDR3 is TGCGCCAGCAGCTTGGAATCGCGGAGCTCCTTCTTTGAGCAGTTCTTC. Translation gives CASSLESRSSFFEQFF.

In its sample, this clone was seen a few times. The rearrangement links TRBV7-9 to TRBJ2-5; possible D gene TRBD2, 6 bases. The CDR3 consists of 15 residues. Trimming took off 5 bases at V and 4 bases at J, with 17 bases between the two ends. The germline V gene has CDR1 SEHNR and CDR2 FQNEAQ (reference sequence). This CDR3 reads CASSQTRDWGETQYF. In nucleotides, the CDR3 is TGTGCCAGCAGCCAGACGAGGGACTGGGGAGAGACCCAGTACTTC. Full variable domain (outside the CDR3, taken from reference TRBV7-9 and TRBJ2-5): DTGVSQNPRHKITKRGQNVTFRCDPISEHNRLYWYRQTLGQGPEFLTYFQNEAQLEKSRLLSDRFSAERPKGSFSTLEIQRTEQGDSAMYLCASSQTRDWGETQYFGPGTRLLVL.

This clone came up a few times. As DNA, the CDR3 is TGTGCCAGCAGCTTAGGGGGGGGGATCCCGAACAATGAGCAGTTCTTC. It yields the protein CASSLGGGIPNNEQFF. The genes are TRBV7-7 and TRBJ2-1, with 7 bases identical to TRBD2. This CDR3 has 16 amino acids. Germline V gene lookup returns CDR1 SSHAT and CDR2 FNYEAQ (reference sequence). After removal of 1 base from V and 5 bases from J, the junction contained 8 bases not matched to a gene.

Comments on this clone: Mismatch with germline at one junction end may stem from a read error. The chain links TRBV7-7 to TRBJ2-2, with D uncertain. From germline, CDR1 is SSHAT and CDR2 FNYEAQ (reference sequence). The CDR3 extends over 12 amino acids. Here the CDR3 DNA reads TGTGCTAGCAGCTCCTACACCGGGGAGCTGTTTTTT. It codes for CASSSYTGELFF.

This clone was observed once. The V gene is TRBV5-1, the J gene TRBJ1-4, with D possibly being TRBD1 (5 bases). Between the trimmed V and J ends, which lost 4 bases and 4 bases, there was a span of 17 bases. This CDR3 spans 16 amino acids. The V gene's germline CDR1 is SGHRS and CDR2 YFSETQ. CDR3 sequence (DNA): TGCGCCAGCAGCCCTGGGACTGTCGTAGGTAATGAAAAACTGTTTTTT. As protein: CASSPGTVVGNEKLFF.

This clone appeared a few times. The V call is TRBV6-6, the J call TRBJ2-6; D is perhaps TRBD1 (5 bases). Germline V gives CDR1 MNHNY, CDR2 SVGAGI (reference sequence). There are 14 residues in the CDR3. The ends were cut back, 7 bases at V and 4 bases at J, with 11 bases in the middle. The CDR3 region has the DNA TGTGCCAGCACAGGGTCAGGAGGGGCCAACGTCCTGACTTTC. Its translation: CASTGSGGANVLTF.

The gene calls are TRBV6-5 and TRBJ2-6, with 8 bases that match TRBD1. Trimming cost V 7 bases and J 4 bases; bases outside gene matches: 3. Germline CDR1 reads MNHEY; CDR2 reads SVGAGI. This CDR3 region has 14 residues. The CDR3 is CASTTGAGANVLTF. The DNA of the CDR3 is TGTGCCAGCACGACAGGGGCCGGGGCCAACGTCCTGACTTTC.

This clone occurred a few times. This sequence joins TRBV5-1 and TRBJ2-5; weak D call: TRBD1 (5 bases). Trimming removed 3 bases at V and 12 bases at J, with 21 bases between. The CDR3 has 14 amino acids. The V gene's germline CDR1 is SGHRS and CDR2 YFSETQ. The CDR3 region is CASSYTGPGSKEYF. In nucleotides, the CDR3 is TGCGCCAGCAGCTACACAGGTCCCGGATCGAAAGAGTACTTC. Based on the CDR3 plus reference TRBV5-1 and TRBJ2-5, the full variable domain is KAGVTQTPRYLIKTRGQQVTLSCSPISGHRSVSWYQQTPGQGLQFLFEYFSETQRNKGNFPGRFSGRQFSNSRSEMNVSTLELGDSALYLCASSYTGPGSKEYFGPGTRLLVL.

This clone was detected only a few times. The CDR3 nucleotides read TGCGCCAGCAGCCTATATGGCAGGGGGACGGATCAGCCCCAGCATTTT. Translated, it gives CASSLYGRGTDQPQHF. The rearrangement joins TRBV5-1 to TRBJ1-5; the match to TRBD1 covers 7 bases. Germline V gives CDR1 SGHRS, CDR2 YFSETQ. The CDR3 sequence is 16 residues long. The V and J ends lost 4 bases and 5 bases, in that order; junction bases with no gene match: 12.

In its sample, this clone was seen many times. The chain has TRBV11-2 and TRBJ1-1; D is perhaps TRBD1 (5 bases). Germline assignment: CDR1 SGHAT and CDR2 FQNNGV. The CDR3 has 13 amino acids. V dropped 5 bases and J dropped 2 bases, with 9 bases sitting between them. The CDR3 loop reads CASSTDINTEAFF. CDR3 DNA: TGTGCCAGCAGCACGGACATCAACACTGAAGCTTTCTTT.

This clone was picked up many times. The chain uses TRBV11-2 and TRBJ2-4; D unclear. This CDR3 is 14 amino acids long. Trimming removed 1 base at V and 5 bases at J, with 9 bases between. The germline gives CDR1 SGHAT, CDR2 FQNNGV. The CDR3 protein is CASSLGLSENIQYF. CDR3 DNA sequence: TGTGCCAGCAGCTTAGGGTTGAGCGAAAACATTCAGTACTTC.

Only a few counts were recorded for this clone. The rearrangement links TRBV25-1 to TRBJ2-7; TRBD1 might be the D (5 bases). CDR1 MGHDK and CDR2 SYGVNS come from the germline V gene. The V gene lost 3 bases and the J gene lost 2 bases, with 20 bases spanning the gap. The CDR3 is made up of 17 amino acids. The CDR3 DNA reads TGTGCCAGCAGTGACCGTCGCCGGGCCAAGGGGACCTACGAGCAGTACTTC. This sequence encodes CASSDRRRAKGTYEQYF.

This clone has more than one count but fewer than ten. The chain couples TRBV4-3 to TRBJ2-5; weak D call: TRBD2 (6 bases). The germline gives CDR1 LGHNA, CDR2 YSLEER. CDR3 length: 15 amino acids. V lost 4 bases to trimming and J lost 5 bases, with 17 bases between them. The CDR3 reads CASSRQVVGGETQYF. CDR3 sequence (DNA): TGCGCCAGCAGCCGCCAAGTGGTAGGAGGGGAGACCCAGTACTTC.

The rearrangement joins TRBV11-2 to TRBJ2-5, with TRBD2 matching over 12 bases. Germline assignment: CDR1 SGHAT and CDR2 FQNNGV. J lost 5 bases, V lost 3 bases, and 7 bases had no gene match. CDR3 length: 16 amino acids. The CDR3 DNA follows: TGTGCCAGCAGCTTCCAGACTAGCGGGAGTGGTGAGACCCAGTACTTC. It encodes CASSFQTSGSGETQYF.

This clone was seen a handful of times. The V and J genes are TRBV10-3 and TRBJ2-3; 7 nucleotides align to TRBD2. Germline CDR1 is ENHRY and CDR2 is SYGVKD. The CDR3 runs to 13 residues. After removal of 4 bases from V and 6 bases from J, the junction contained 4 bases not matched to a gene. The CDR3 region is CAISGAGADTQYF. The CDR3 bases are TGTGCCATCAGTGGGGCGGGAGCGGATACGCAGTATTTT.

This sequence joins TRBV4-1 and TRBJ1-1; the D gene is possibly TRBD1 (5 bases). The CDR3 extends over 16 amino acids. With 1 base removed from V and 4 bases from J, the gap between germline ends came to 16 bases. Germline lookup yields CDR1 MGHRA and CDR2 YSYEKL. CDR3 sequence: CASSQALGIGGTEAFF. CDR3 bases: TGCGCCAGCAGCCAAGCACTAGGGATCGGGGGCACTGAAGCTTTCTTT.

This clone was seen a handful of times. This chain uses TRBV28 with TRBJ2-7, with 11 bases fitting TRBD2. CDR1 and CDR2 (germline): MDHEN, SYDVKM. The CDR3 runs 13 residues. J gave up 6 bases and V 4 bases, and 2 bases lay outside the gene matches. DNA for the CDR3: TGTGCCAGCAGTTACCTAGCGGGAGGCGAGCAGTACTTC. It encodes CASSYLAGGEQYF.

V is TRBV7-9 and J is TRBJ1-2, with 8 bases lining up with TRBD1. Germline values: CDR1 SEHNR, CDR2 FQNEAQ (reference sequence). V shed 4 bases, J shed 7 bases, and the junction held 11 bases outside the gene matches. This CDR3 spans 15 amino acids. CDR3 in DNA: TGTGCCAGCAGCTCACGGGGACAGGAATTTGGTGGCTACACCTTC. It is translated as CASSSRGQEFGGYTF.

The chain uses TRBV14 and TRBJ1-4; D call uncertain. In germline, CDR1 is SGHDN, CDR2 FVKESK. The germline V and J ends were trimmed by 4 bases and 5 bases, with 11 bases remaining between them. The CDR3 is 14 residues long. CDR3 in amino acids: CASSPRTGNEKLFF. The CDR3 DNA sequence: TGTGCCAGCAGCCCCAGGACGGGAAATGAAAAACTGTTTTTT.

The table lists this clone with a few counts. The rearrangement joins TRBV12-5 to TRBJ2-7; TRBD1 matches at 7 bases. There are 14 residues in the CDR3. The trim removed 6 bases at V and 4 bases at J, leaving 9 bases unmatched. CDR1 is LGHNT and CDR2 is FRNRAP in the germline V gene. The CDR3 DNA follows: TGTGCTAGTGGCCCTGGGGACAGCTATTACGAGCAGTACTTC. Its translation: CASGPGDSYYEQYF. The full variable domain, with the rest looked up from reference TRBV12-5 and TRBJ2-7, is DARVTQTPRHKVTEMGQEVTMRCQPILGHNTVFWYRQTMMQGLELLAYFRNRAPLDDSGMPKDRFSAEMPDATLATLKIQPSEPRDSAVYFCASGPGDSYYEQYFGPGTRLTVT.